These 21 T cell receptor beta chains originate from one sample sequenced in a study of cytomegalovirus exposure and HLA in healthy donors. PCR amplification relied on 60 Vbeta primers (plus 13 Jbeta primers). Sequenced by immunoSEQ multiplex PCR; TCRdb stores in-frame clones only, minus some. There are more than 20,000 clones in the sample; 75% to 80% occur only once, and about 4.2% lies in the top ten. Sequenced input: PBMCs. These receptor sequences come from a male donor in good health and CMV-seronegative.

The V and J genes are TRBV28 and TRBJ1-2, with 8 bases identical to TRBD1. Looked up from germline, CDR1 is MDHEN and CDR2 is SYDVKM. After removal of 7 bases from V and 6 bases from J, the junction contained 13 bases not matched to a gene. The CDR3 loop spans 15 amino acids. Here the CDR3 DNA reads TGTGCCAGCACCCTCCCGGCGGGCAGGGGGCATGGCTACACCTTC. Encoded protein: CASTLPAGRGHGYTF.

The chain uses TRBV27 and TRBJ1-2, with D possibly TRBD1 on 6 matching bases. The CDR3 loop spans 16 amino acids. V was shortened by 4 bases and J by 0 bases, with 15 bases between the two germline ends. Germline CDR1 is MNHEY and CDR2 is SMNVEV (reference sequence). The CDR3 loop is CASSSSGGSANYGYTF. The CDR3 DNA reads TGTGCCAGCAGTTCTTCTGGGGGCTCCGCTAACTATGGCTACACCTTC.

This clone turned up a few times. The V call is TRBV27, the J call TRBJ2-1, with TRBD2 as a possible D gene (6 bases). The CDR3 is 14 amino acids. Trimming shortened V by 5 bases and J by 0 bases, and 8 bases separated the two germline ends. CDR1 is MNHEY and CDR2 is SMNVEV in the germline V gene (reference sequence). The CDR3 coding sequence is TGTGCCAGCAGTGGCGGGGCCTCCTACAATGAGCAGTTCTTC. Translating it yields CASSGGASYNEQFF.

V is TRBV30 and J is TRBJ2-1; D may be TRBD2 (6 bases). The V gene's germline CDR1 is GTSNPN and CDR2 SVGIG (reference sequence). The germline V and J ends were trimmed by 3 bases and 6 bases, with 18 bases remaining between them. The CDR3 spans 15 residues. The CDR3 spells CAWRSNPGTLNEQFF. CDR3 sequence (DNA): TGTGCCTGGAGAAGTAATCCCGGGACTCTCAATGAGCAGTTCTTC.

The chain has TRBV2 and TRBJ2-4; TRBD1 agrees at 7 bases. Germline CDR1 SNHLY, CDR2 FYNNEI. The CDR3 length is 12 residues. Germline trimming cut 5 bases from V and 13 bases from J; bases unmatched to any gene: 8. This CDR3 is CASSNGQASQYF. The CDR3 coding sequence is TGTGCCAGCAGTAATGGACAGGCCTCCCAGTACTTC.

This clone qualifies as medium-sized. The chain employs TRBV7-9 and TRBJ2-7; 7 bases agree with TRBD2. The CDR3 covers 13 residues. CDR1 and CDR2 from the germline V gene are SEHNR and FQNEAQ (reference sequence). J gave up 3 bases and V 8 bases, and 7 bases lay outside the gene matches. The CDR3 loop is CASRGGDYYEQYF. The CDR3 DNA reads TGTGCCAGCCGGGGAGGGGACTACTACGAGCAGTACTTC.

The chain joins TRBV19 to TRBJ2-5; TRBD2 might be the D (6 bases). With 6 bases removed from V and 3 bases from J, the gap between germline ends came to 14 bases. Germline CDR1 LNHDA, CDR2 SQIVND (reference sequence). The CDR3 consists of 14 residues. The CDR3 protein is CASSREFAEETQYF. The CDR3 nucleotides are TGTGCCAGTAGCCGGGAGTTCGCCGAAGAGACCCAGTACTTC.

This clone has just one count. V gene TRBV2 combines with J gene TRBJ1-5; 7 bases fit TRBD1. V shed 8 bases and J 1 base; nucleotides not matched to a gene: 2. There are 13 residues in the CDR3. Germline V gene sequence: CDR1 SNHLY, CDR2 FYNNEI. The CDR3 nucleotides are TGTGCCAGCTGGACAGGAAGCAATCAGCCCCAGCATTTT. Amino acid sequence: CASWTGSNQPQHF.

The gene calls are TRBV4-3 and TRBJ2-3; D possibly corresponds to TRBD2 (5 bases). Deletions cut 1 base from V and 4 bases from J, with 12 bases between. The CDR3 has 15 residues. CDR1 and CDR2 (germline): LGHNA, YSLEER. The CDR3 reads CASSQVYFGADTQYF. CDR3 sequence (DNA): TGCGCCAGCAGCCAAGTGTACTTCGGGGCAGATACGCAGTATTTT.

The rearrangement links TRBV7-8 to TRBJ2-7, with 12 nucleotides matching TRBD1. J gave up 6 bases and V 5 bases, and 14 bases lay outside the gene matches. This CDR3 spans 17 amino acids. The germline V gene encodes CDR1 SGHVS and CDR2 FQNEAQ. CDR3 loop: CASSLGTGGVKRREQYF. CDR3 DNA sequence: TGTGCCAGCAGCCTGGGGACAGGGGGCGTGAAACGTCGCGAGCAGTACTTC.

V is TRBV27 and J is TRBJ1-6, with 8 bases identical to TRBD1. This CDR3 comprises 14 residues. CDR1 and CDR2 from the germline V gene are MNHEY and SMNVEV (reference sequence). The V and J ends lost 5 bases and 14 bases, in that order; junction bases with no gene match: 11. The CDR3 protein is CASSPRDTQGALHF. CDR3 nucleotides: TGTGCCAGCAGTCCGCGGGACACACAGGGGGCCCTCCACTTT.

CDR3 coding DNA: TGTGCCAGCAGTGATGCCATGCCACAGGAGCCCCAGCATTTT. Its translation: CASSDAMPQEPQHF. V is TRBV6-1 and J is TRBJ1-5, with D tentatively TRBD1 (5 bases). V lost 3 bases and J 8 bases, leaving 14 bases between the germline ends. The CDR3 extends over 14 amino acids. Germline assignment: CDR1 MNHNS and CDR2 SASEGT.

In its sample, this clone was seen once. This sequence joins TRBV5-1 and TRBJ2-5; 13 bases fit TRBD2. The length of the CDR3 is 16 residues. Germline loops: CDR1 SGHRS, CDR2 YFSETQ. Trimming at V came to 4 bases and at J to 5 bases, leaving 8 bases not matched to a gene. The CDR3, as DNA: TGCGCCAGCAGCGTAACTAGCGGGGGGGCCCCGGAGACCCAGTACTTC. Residues: CASSVTSGGAPETQYF.

This chain uses TRBV9 with TRBJ2-7; weak D call: TRBD1 (6 bases). This CDR3 spans 14 amino acids. Germline-derived CDR1 and CDR2 are SGDLS and YYNGEE. V lost 4 bases, J lost 0 bases, and 11 bases lay in between. Here the CDR3 reads CASSSRGSSYEQYF. CDR3 bases: TGTGCCAGCAGCTCGAGGGGGAGCTCCTACGAGCAGTACTTC. Supplemented by reference TRBV9 and TRBJ2-7, the full variable domain reads DSGVTQTPKHLITATGQRVTLRCSPRSGDLSVYWYQQSLDQGLQFLIQYYNGEERAKGNILERFSAQQFPDLHSELNLSSLELGDSALYFCASSSRGSSYEQYFGPGTRLTVT.

The chain couples TRBV5-1 to TRBJ1-2; 10 positions agree with TRBD1. The CDR3 spans 18 residues. The V segment lost 5 bases and the J segment 1 base; nucleotides outside the gene matches: 14. Looked up from germline, CDR1 is SGHRS and CDR2 is YFSETQ. CDR3 loop: CASSSTPDRGSLNYGYTF. The CDR3 DNA is TGCGCCAGCAGTTCCACCCCGGACAGGGGGAGTCTTAACTATGGCTACACCTTC. The full variable domain, rest sourced from reference TRBV5-1 and TRBJ1-2, is KAGVTQTPRYLIKTRGQQVTLSCSPISGHRSVSWYQQTPGQGLQFLFEYFSETQRNKGNFPGRFSGRQFSNSRSEMNVSTLELGDSALYLCASSSTPDRGSLNYGYTFGSGTRLTVV.

The rearrangement uses TRBV7-3 and TRBJ2-1, with TRBD1 identical over 8 bases. Germline V lookup: CDR1 SGHTA, CDR2 FQGTGA. V was pared by 6 bases and J by 3 bases, with 10 bases of the junction left unmatched. CDR3 length: 16 amino acids. The CDR3: CASSMGQAKYYNEQFF. Written as DNA, the CDR3 is TGTGCCAGCAGTATGGGACAGGCCAAATACTACAATGAGCAGTTCTTC. Full variable domain (outside the CDR3, taken from reference TRBV7-3 and TRBJ2-1): GAGVSQTPSNKVTEKGKYVELRCDPISGHTALYWYRQSLGQGPEFLIYFQGTGAADDSGLPNDRFFAVRPEGSVSTLKIQRTERGDSAVYLCASSMGQAKYYNEQFFGPGTRLTVL.

V gene TRBV28 combines with J gene TRBJ1-2; D gene ambiguous. The V end lost 3 bases, the J end lost 3 bases, and 5 bases lay between the germline ends. CDR3 length: 12 residues. Per germline, CDR1 MDHEN and CDR2 SYDVKM. CDR3 sequence reads: CASSFEDYGYTF. The CDR3 region has the DNA TGTGCCAGCAGTTTCGAGGACTATGGCTACACCTTC.

This clone is a singleton in its sample. The chain uses TRBV5-6 and TRBJ1-1; no clear D gene. The V gene's germline CDR1 is SGHDT and CDR2 YYEEEE. CDR3 length: 14 residues. V was trimmed by 0 bases and J by 2 bases, leaving 8 bases between them. DNA of the CDR3: TGTGCCAGCAGCTTGGGCCAGATAAACACTGAAGCTTTCTTT. This gives the protein CASSLGQINTEAFF.

This chain joins TRBV5-1 and TRBJ2-3, with a weak D call TRBD2 (5 bases). The CDR3 is made up of 14 amino acids. Trimming removed 4 bases at V and 7 bases at J, with 16 bases between. Germline CDR1 reads SGHRS; CDR2 reads YFSETQ. In nucleotides, the CDR3 is TGCGCCAGCAGCCCGGAGGTCGGGCTCCATACGCAGTATTTT. Amino acid sequence: CASSPEVGLHTQYF.

The sample holds one count of this clone. The chain combines TRBV5-6 with TRBJ2-2; TRBD1 might be the D (6 bases). This CDR3 is built from 15 residues. The V end was cut by 4 bases, the J end by 1 base, with 11 bases between. From germline, CDR1 is SGHDT and CDR2 YYEEEE. CDR3 in DNA: TGTGCCAGCAGCCCGAAGACAGGGAACACCGGGGAGCTGTTTTTT. Translation: CASSPKTGNTGELFF.

This clone was found a few times. The germline gene is not matched at one end of the junction; a read error may be the cause. The CDR3 DNA reads as TGTGCTAGCAGCTTAGGGCAGGGGCCCTCCTACGAGCAGTACTTC. Amino acid sequence: CASSLGQGPSYEQYF. The rearrangement joins TRBV7-7 to TRBJ2-7; D perhaps matches TRBD1 (6 bases). Germline CDR1 is SSHAT and CDR2 is FNYEAQ (reference sequence). The CDR3 consists of 15 residues.